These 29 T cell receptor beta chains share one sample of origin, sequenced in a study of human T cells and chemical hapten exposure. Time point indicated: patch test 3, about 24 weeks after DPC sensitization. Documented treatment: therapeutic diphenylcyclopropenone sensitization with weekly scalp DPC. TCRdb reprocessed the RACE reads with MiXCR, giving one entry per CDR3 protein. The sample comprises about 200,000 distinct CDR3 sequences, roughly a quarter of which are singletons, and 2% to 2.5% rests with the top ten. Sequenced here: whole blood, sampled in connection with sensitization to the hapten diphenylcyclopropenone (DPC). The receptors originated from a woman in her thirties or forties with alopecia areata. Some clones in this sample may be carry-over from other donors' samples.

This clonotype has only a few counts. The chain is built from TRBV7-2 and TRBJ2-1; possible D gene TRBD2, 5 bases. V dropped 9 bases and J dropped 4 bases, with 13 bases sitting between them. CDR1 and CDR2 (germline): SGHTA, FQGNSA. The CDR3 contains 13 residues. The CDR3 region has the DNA TGTGCCAGTTCACTAGAGAATTACAATGAGCAGTTCTTC. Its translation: CASSLENYNEQFF.

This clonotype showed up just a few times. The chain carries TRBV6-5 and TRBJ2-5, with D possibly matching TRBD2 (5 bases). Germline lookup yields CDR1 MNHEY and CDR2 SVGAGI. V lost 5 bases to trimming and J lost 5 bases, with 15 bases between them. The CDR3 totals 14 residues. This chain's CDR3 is CASSASGWEETQYF. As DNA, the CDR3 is TGTGCCAGCAGTGCCAGTGGTTGGGAGGAGACCCAGTACTTC.

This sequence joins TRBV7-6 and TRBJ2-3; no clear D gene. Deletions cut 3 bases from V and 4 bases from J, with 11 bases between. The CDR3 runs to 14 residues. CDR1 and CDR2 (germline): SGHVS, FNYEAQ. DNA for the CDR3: TGTGCCAGCAGCTTGGGCCAGCTCGCAGATACGCAGTATTTT. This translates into CASSLGQLADTQYF.

This CDR3 is CASSQEGHDSGANVLTF. CDR3 DNA: TGTGCCAGCAGCCAAGAGGGACACGACTCTGGGGCCAACGTCCTGACTTTC. V usage is TRBV4-2 and J usage is TRBJ2-6; TRBD1 might be the D (6 bases). CDR3 size: 17 residues. Trimming pared 0 bases from V and 0 bases from J, leaving 9 bases between. Germline CDR1 is LGHNA and CDR2 is YNFKEQ.

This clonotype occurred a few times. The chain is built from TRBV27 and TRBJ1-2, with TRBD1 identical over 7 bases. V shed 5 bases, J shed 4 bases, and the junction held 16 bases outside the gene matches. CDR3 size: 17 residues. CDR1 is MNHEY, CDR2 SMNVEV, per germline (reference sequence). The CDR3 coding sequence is TGTGCCAGCAGTGACAGGGCCAAACCCCCTAATCGCTATGGCTACACCTTC. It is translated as CASSDRAKPPNRYGYTF.

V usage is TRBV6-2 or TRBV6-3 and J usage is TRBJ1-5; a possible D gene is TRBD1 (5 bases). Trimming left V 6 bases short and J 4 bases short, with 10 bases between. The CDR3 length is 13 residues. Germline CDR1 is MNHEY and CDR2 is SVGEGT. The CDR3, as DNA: TGTGCCAGCAGCTCACAGGATAATCAGCCCCAGCATTTT. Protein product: CASSSQDNQPQHF.

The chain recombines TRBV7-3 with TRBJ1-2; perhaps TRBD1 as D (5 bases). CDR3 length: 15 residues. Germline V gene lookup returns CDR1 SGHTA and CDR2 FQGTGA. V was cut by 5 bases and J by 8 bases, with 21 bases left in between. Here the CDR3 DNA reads TGTGCCAGCAGCCCTTCCCGGGACTCACGAGGAGGCTACACCTTC. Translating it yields CASSPSRDSRGGYTF.

Here the CDR3 reads CSVKDDRDQPQHF. The CDR3 coding sequence is TGCAGCGTTAAGGATGACAGGGATCAGCCCCAGCATTTT. The J gene is TRBJ1-5, the V gene TRBV29-1, with TRBD1 matching 7 bases. The trim removed 5 bases at V and 5 bases at J, leaving 6 bases unmatched. Germline V gives CDR1 SQVTM, CDR2 ANQGSEA. The CDR3 consists of 13 residues.

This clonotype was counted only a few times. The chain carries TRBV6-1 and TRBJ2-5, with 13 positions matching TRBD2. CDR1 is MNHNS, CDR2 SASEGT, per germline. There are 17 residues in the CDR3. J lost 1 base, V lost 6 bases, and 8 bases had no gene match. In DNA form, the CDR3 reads TGTGCCAGCAGGGGACTAGCGGGACCATCCCCCCAAGAGACCCAGTACTTC. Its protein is CASRGLAGPSPQETQYF.

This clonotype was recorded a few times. CDR3 amino acids: CASSLTRPVQETQYF. In nucleotides, the CDR3 is TGCGCCAGCAGCTTGACCCGACCTGTCCAAGAGACCCAGTACTTC. The rearrangement uses TRBV5-1 and TRBJ2-5; no clear D gene. Trimming shortened V by 1 base and J by 1 base, and 11 bases separated the two germline ends. This CDR3 has 15 amino acids. Per the germline V gene, CDR1 is SGHRS and CDR2 is YFSETQ.

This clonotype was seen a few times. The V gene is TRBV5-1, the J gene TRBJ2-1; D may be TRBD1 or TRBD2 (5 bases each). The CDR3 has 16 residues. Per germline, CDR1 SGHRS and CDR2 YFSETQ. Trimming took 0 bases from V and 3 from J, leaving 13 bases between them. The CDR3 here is CASSLGRSRVYNEQFF. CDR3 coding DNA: TGCGCCAGCAGCTTGGGGAGGAGCAGGGTCTACAATGAGCAGTTCTTC.

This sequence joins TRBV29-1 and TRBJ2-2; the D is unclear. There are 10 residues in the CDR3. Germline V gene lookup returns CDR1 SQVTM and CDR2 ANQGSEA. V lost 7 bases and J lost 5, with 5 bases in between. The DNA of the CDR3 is TGCAGCGCACGAACCGGGGAGCTGTTTTTT. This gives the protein CSARTGELFF.

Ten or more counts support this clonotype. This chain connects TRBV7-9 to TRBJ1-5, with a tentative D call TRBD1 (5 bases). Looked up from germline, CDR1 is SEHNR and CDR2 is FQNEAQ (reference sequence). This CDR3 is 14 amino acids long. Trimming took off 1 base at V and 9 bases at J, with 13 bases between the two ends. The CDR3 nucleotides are TGTGCCAGCAGCTTAGACGGGGCCACACGGCCCCAGCATTTT. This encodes CASSLDGATRPQHF.

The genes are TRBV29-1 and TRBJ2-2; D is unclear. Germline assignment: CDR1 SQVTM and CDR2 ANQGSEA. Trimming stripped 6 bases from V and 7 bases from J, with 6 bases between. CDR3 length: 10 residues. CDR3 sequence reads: CSVEDGELFF. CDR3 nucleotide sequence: TGCAGCGTAGAGGACGGGGAGCTGTTTTTT.

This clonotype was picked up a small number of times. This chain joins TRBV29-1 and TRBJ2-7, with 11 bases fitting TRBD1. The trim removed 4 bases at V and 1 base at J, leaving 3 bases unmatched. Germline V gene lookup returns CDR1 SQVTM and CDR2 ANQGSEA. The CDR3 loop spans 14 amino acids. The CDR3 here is CSVGGTGGSYEQYF. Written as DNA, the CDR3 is TGCAGCGTTGGGGGGACAGGGGGTTCCTACGAGCAGTACTTC.

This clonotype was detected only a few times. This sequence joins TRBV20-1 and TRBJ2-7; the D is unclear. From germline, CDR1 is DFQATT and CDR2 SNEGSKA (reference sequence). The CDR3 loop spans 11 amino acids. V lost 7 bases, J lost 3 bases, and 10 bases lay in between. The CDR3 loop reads CSVVVGYEQYF. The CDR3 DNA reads TGCAGTGTAGTAGTGGGCTACGAGCAGTACTTC.

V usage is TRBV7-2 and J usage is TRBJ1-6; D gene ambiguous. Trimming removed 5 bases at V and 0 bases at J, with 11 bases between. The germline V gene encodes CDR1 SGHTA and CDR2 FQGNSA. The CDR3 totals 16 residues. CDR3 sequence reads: CASSLTASSYNSPLHF. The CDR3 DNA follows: TGTGCCAGCAGCCTTACGGCCTCCTCCTATAATTCACCCCTCCACTTT.

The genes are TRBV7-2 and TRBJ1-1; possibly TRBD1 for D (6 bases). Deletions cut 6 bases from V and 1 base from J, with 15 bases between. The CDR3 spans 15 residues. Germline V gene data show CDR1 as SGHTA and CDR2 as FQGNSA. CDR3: CASRLGDIRNTEAFF. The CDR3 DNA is TGTGCCAGCAGGCTGGGGGACATCCGGAACACTGAAGCTTTCTTT. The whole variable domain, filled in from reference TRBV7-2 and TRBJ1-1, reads GAGVSQSPSNKVTEKGKDVELRCDPISGHTALYWYRQSLGQGLEFLIYFQGNSAPDKSGLPSDRFSAERTGGSVSTLTIQRTQQEDSAVYLCASRLGDIRNTEAFFGQGTRLTVV.

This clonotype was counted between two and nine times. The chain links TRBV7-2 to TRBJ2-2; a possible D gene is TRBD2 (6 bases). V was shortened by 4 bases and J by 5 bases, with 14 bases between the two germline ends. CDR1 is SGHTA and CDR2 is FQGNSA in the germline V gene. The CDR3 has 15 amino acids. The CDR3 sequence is CASSSPGLETGELFF. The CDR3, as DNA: TGTGCCAGCAGCTCCCCGGGACTTGAAACCGGGGAGCTGTTTTTT.

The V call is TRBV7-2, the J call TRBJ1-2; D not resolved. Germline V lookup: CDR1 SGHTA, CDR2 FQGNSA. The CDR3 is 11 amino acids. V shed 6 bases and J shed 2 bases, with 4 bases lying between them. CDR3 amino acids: CASSQNYGYTF. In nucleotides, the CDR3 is TGTGCCAGCAGTCAAAACTATGGCTACACCTTC.

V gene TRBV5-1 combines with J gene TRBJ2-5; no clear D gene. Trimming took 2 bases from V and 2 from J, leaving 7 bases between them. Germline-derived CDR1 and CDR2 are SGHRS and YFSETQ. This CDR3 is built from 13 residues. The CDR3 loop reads CASSFNGQETQYF. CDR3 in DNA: TGCGCCAGCAGCTTTAACGGACAAGAGACCCAGTACTTC.

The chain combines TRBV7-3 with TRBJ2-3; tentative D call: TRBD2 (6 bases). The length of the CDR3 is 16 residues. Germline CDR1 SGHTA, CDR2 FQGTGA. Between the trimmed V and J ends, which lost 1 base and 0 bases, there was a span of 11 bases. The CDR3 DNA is TGTGCCAGCAGCTTAATCCCGGGAGTCAGCACAGATACGCAGTATTTT. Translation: CASSLIPGVSTDTQYF. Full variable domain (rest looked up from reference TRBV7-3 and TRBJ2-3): GAGVSQTPSNKVTEKGKYVELRCDPISGHTALYWYRQSLGQGPEFLIYFQGTGAADDSGLPNDRFFAVRPEGSVSTLKIQRTERGDSAVYLCASSLIPGVSTDTQYFGPGTRLTVL.

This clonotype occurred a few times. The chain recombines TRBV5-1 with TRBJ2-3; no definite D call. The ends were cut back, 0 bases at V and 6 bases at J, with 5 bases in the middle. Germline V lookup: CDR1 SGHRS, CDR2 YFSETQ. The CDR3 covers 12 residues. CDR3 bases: TGCGCCAGCAGCTTGGAGAGGGATACGCAGTATTTT. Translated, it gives CASSLERDTQYF.

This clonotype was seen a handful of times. CDR3 region: CASSRQGAMYRGELFF. Written as DNA, the CDR3 is TGTGCCAGCAGCCGACAGGGGGCGATGTACCGAGGGGAGCTGTTTTTT. The chain is built from TRBV6-1 and TRBJ2-2; 10 bases match TRBD1. J lost 8 bases, V lost 6 bases, and 12 bases had no gene match. Germline assignment: CDR1 MNHNS and CDR2 SASEGT. The CDR3 contains 16 residues.

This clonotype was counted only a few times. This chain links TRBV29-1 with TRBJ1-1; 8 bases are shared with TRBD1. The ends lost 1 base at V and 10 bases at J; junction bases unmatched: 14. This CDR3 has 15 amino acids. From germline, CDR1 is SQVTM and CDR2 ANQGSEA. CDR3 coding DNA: TGCAGCGTTGAAGTCCTGACAGGGGATGGCCTCGGAGCTTTCTTT. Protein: CSVEVLTGDGLGAFF.

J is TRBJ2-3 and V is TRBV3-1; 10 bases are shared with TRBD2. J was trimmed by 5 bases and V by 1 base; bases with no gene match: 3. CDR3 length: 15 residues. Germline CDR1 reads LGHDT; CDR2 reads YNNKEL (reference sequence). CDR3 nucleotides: TGTGCCAGCAGCCAAGGACTAGCGGGTCTAGATACGCAGTATTTT. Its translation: CASSQGLAGLDTQYF.

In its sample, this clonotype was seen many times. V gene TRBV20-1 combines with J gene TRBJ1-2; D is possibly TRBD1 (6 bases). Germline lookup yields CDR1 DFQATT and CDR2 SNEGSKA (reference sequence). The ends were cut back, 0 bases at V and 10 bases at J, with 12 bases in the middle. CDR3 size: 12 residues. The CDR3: CSARDYRDLYTF. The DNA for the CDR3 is TGCAGTGCTAGAGATTACAGGGATCTCTACACCTTC.

DNA for the CDR3: TGTGCCAGCAGGAAATTGGATAGGGAAAAACTGTTTTTT. This encodes CASRKLDREKLFF. The rearrangement joins TRBV27 to TRBJ1-4; no reliable D call. Germline loops: CDR1 MNHEY, CDR2 SMNVEV (reference sequence). V was cut by 6 bases and J by 8 bases, with 13 bases left in between. This CDR3 has 13 amino acids.

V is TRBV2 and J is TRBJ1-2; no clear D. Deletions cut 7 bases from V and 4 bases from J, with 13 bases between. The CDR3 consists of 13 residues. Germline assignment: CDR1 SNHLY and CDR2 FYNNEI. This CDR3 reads CASTGRGAYGYTF. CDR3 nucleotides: TGTGCCAGCACCGGACGGGGAGCCTATGGCTACACCTTC.